Below, 18 T cell receptor beta chains from the same sample are listed, as sequenced in a study of cytomegalovirus exposure and HLA in healthy donors. PCR involved 60 Vbeta and 13 Jbeta primers. Generated by immunoSEQ multiplex PCR, the TCRdb table keeps only in-frame clones and is missing some. This table holds 180,000 or so clones, over 60% found once. Sequencing input: PBMCs. The receptors derive from a man aged 50 to 60 in good health and CMV-seropositive.

This clone appeared a few times. This sequence joins TRBV6-1 and TRBJ1-5; D remains ambiguous. This CDR3 spans 15 amino acids. Germline loops: CDR1 MNHNS, CDR2 SASEGT. V dropped 6 bases and J dropped 0 bases, with 12 bases sitting between them. The CDR3 DNA is TGTGCCAGCAGCTTGACACGACATAGCAATCAGCCCCAGCATTTT. Translating it yields CASSLTRHSNQPQHF.

This chain connects TRBV27 to TRBJ2-5; 9 nucleotides align to TRBD1. The CDR3 is 14 residues long. Looked up from germline, CDR1 is MNHEY and CDR2 is SMNVEV (reference sequence). V lost 2 bases, J lost 4 bases, and 2 bases stayed unmatched. The CDR3 reads CASSLVDRGETQYF. CDR3 coding DNA: TGTGCCAGCAGTTTAGTGGACAGGGGAGAGACCCAGTACTTC.

Only a few counts were recorded for this clone. V and J are TRBV7-2 and TRBJ2-5; 14 nucleotides match TRBD2. Per germline, CDR1 SGHTA and CDR2 FQGNSA. V lost 4 bases to trimming and J lost 1 base; unmatched junction nucleotides: 5. CDR3 length: 17 amino acids. As DNA, the CDR3 is TGTGCCAGCAGCTCCGGACTAGCGGGGGGACCCCAAGAGACCCAGTACTTC. It specifies CASSSGLAGGPQETQYF.

V and J are TRBV28 and TRBJ1-5, with TRBD1 matching over 8 bases. From germline, CDR1 is MDHEN and CDR2 SYDVKM. The CDR3 consists of 15 residues. Trimming at V came to 1 base and at J to 7 bases, leaving 6 bases not matched to a gene. The CDR3 nucleotides are TGTGCCAGCAGTTTATCACAGGGGGGGGTCCAGCCCCAGCATTTT. Amino acids: CASSLSQGGVQPQHF.

This clone has just one count. The genes are TRBV7-8 and TRBJ1-2; D may be TRBD1 (5 bases). Germline CDR1 is SGHVS and CDR2 is FQNEAQ. Trimming removed 4 bases at V and 8 bases at J, with 14 bases between. This CDR3 has 13 amino acids. Here the CDR3 DNA reads TGTGCCAGCAGCTCCCAAGGGGTGGGGGGCTACACCTTC. This gives the protein CASSSQGVGGYTF.

This chain links TRBV5-1 with TRBJ1-3; D gene unclear. The germline CDR1 and CDR2 sequences are SGHRS and YFSETQ. This CDR3 is built from 13 residues. The V and J ends lost 4 bases and 7 bases respectively, with 12 bases between them. CDR3 in amino acids: CASSRTARNTIYF. The CDR3, as DNA: TGCGCCAGCAGCCGGACTGCGCGGAACACCATATATTTT.

The V and J genes are TRBV9 and TRBJ1-1; 10 bases align to TRBD1. The CDR3 length is 18 residues. The germline gives CDR1 SGDLS, CDR2 YYNGEE. The V and J ends lost 0 bases and 2 bases, in that order; junction bases with no gene match: 10. The CDR3 DNA sequence: TGTGCCAGCAGCGTAGGGATTATTGGGACAGGGGCTAACACTGAAGCTTTCTTT. Protein: CASSVGIIGTGANTEAFF.

The chain carries TRBV19 and TRBJ2-5, with 11 bases matching TRBD1. Trimming took 2 bases from V and 2 from J; bases not matched to a gene: 4. CDR1 LNHDA and CDR2 SQIVND come from the germline V gene (reference sequence). CDR3 length: 16 amino acids. This CDR3 is CASSIQGTGGQETQYF. DNA of the CDR3: TGTGCCAGTAGTATACAAGGGACAGGGGGACAAGAGACCCAGTACTTC.

CDR3 sequence reads: CASSALRDTEAFF. The CDR3 coding sequence is TGTGCCAGCAGTGCATTACGGGACACTGAAGCTTTCTTT. The J gene is TRBJ1-1, the V gene TRBV2; D unresolved. Trimming left V 4 bases short and J 3 bases short, with 9 bases between. The CDR3 covers 13 residues. Germline assignment: CDR1 SNHLY and CDR2 FYNNEI.

The V and J genes are TRBV9 and TRBJ2-1; TRBD2 might be the D (5 bases). Germline CDR1 reads SGDLS; CDR2 reads YYNGEE. V dropped 0 bases and J dropped 6 bases, with 7 bases sitting between them. The CDR3 is 13 residues long. Written as DNA, the CDR3 is TGTGCCAGCAGCGTAGGAGGGAGCAATGAGCAGTTCTTC. It translates to CASSVGGSNEQFF.

The V gene is TRBV6-1, the J gene TRBJ1-2; D is perhaps TRBD1 (6 bases). Germline CDR1 and CDR2: MNHNS and SASEGT. Deletions cut 9 bases from V and 4 bases from J, with 12 bases between. The CDR3 length is 12 residues. The DNA for the CDR3 is TGTGCCAGTGCAACAGGGAGCTATGGCTACACCTTC. This translates into CASATGSYGYTF.

The chain combines TRBV27 with TRBJ1-1, with 8 bases lining up with TRBD1. V gave up 4 bases and J gave up 6 bases; unmatched junction bases: 7. Germline CDR1 is MNHEY and CDR2 is SMNVEV (reference sequence). The CDR3 is 14 residues long. The CDR3 protein is CASSWRQGRSEAFF. CDR3 DNA sequence: TGTGCCAGCAGTTGGAGACAGGGGAGGTCTGAAGCTTTCTTT.

The CDR3 DNA sequence: TGTGCCACCAGCAGAAAGACCGGGACAGGGGTCGGTGGCTACACCTTC. Encoded protein: CATSRKTGTGVGGYTF. This chain links TRBV15 with TRBJ1-2; 10 nucleotides line up with TRBD1. The CDR3 extends over 16 amino acids. Germline V gives CDR1 LNHNV, CDR2 YYDKDF (reference sequence). V dropped 2 bases and J dropped 7; count of bases not matched to a gene: 10.

The table lists this clone with a count of one. DNA for the CDR3: TGTGCCAGCAGTCGGGGGGACAGGGGTAACACTGAAGCTTTCTTT. This encodes CASSRGDRGNTEAFF. This chain uses TRBV28 with TRBJ1-1; 10 bases map to TRBD1. The trim removed 5 bases at V and 2 bases at J, leaving 5 bases unmatched. The CDR3 is 15 residues long. The germline gives CDR1 MDHEN, CDR2 SYDVKM.

This clone was found a few times. The rearrangement joins TRBV27 to TRBJ2-7; 7 nucleotides agree with TRBD2. CDR3 size: 15 residues. CDR1 is MNHEY, CDR2 SMNVEV, per germline (reference sequence). With V trimmed by 5 bases and J by 3 bases, 10 bases remained unmatched. CDR3 in amino acids: CASSKTGLEGYEQYF. In DNA, the CDR3 is TGTGCCAGCAGTAAAACAGGACTAGAGGGCTACGAGCAGTACTTC.

This chain connects TRBV2 to TRBJ2-3, with TRBD2 matching 11 bases. The CDR3 has 14 amino acids. The germline V gene has CDR1 SNHLY and CDR2 FYNNEI. The V segment lost 8 bases and the J segment 7 bases; nucleotides outside the gene matches: 8. The CDR3 is CASGMASGGYTQYF. The CDR3, as DNA: TGTGCCAGCGGTATGGCTAGCGGGGGGTATACGCAGTATTTT.

This chain joins TRBV9 and TRBJ2-3, with D hard to call. In germline, CDR1 is SGDLS, CDR2 YYNGEE. V was pared by 0 bases and J by 2 bases, with 10 bases between. The CDR3 has 15 residues. DNA for the CDR3: TGTGCCAGCAGCGTAGCAGGTTACCCCACAGATACGCAGTATTTT. This encodes CASSVAGYPTDTQYF.

J is TRBJ2-5 and V is TRBV4-3; D may be TRBD1 (5 bases). The last part of the DNA fits TRBJ2-7 better; the J call may be wrong. Germline CDR1 reads LGHNA; CDR2 reads YSLEER. CDR3 length: 13 residues. CDR3 DNA: TGCGCCAGCAGCCAAGATCAGGGCTACGAGCAGTACTTC. It codes for CASSQDQGYEQYF.